This passage covers 8 T cell receptor beta chains from one sample sequenced in a study of T cell responses to AZD1222 COVID-19 vaccine. This table comes from immunoSEQ multiplex PCR, and its TCRdb copy is limited to in-frame clones, with some not included. The sample includes tens of thousands of clones, about 87% seen only once; the top ten take around 19%. Material: peripheral blood, obtained on day 0 of AZD1222 vaccination. The source of these receptors is an adult in good health.

J is TRBJ2-7 and V is TRBV29-1; D is ambiguous. The V end lost 3 bases, the J end lost 2 bases, and 8 bases lay between the germline ends. CDR3 length: 12 residues. Germline V CDR1 and CDR2: SQVTM, ANQGSEA. CDR3 DNA sequence: TGCAGCGTTGACAGTGAAACCTACGAGCAGTACTTC. Its translation: CSVDSETYEQYF.

In this sample, this clone turned up once. This sequence joins TRBV5-1 and TRBJ2-3; 8 bases match TRBD2. Germline assignment: CDR1 SGHRS and CDR2 YFSETQ. The CDR3 sequence is 14 residues long. V lost 6 bases to trimming and J lost 2 bases; unmatched junction nucleotides: 5. CDR3 nucleotide sequence: TGCGCCAGCACGGGGGGGACCCCCACAGATACGCAGTATTTT. Translated, it gives CASTGGTPTDTQYF.

The V gene is TRBV19, the J gene TRBJ2-1, with 7 bases that match TRBD2. Germline V gene sequence: CDR1 LNHDA, CDR2 SQIVND (reference sequence). The CDR3 is made up of 13 amino acids. V lost 3 bases, J lost 7 bases, and 3 bases stayed unmatched. Written as DNA, the CDR3 is TGTGCCAGTAGTATTTTTAGCGGGAATGAGCAGTTCTTC. As protein: CASSIFSGNEQFF. The variable domain in full, with the rest retrieved from reference TRBV19 and TRBJ2-1, is DGGITQSPKYLFRKEGQNVTLSCEQNLNHDAMYWYRQDPGQGLRLIYYSQIVNDFQKGDIAEGYSVSREKKESFPLTVTSAQKNPTAFYLCASSIFSGNEQFFGPGTRLTVL.

This clone was detected once. The genes are TRBV18 and TRBJ2-7; 7 bases map to TRBD1. The CDR3 consists of 15 residues. V was clipped by 5 bases and J by 0 bases; unmatched bases: 7. In germline, CDR1 is KGHSH, CDR2 LQKENI. The CDR3 DNA follows: TGTGCCAGCTCAGAAGGACAGGCCCCCTCCTACGAGCAGTACTTC. It specifies CASSEGQAPSYEQYF.

This chain connects TRBV4-1 to TRBJ2-7; no clear D. The ends were cut back, 3 bases at V and 1 base at J, with 13 bases in the middle. The V gene's germline CDR1 is MGHRA and CDR2 YSYEKL. The length of the CDR3 is 15 residues. The CDR3 reads CASSQELAYSYEQYF. In nucleotides, the CDR3 is TGCGCCAGCAGCCAGGAGTTGGCTTATTCCTACGAGCAGTACTTC.

The chain combines TRBV21-1 with TRBJ1-6; TRBD1 is the table's D call and was not checked against the DNA. TRBV21-1 represents a pseudogene. The CDR3 length is 15 residues. The CDR3 loop reads CASSRPGHLWIALHF. In nucleotides, the CDR3 is TGTGCCAGCAGCAGACCGGGACACCTTTGGATAGCCCTCCACTTT.

V usage is TRBV7-2 and J usage is TRBJ2-7; D gene ambiguous. Germline lookup yields CDR1 SGHTA and CDR2 FQGNSA. V dropped 0 bases and J dropped 0 bases, with 9 bases sitting between them. The CDR3 is 15 residues long. The CDR3 nucleotides are TGTGCCAGCAGCTTAGCGTTAGGGATCTCCTACGAGCAGTACTTC. Translation gives CASSLALGISYEQYF.

This rearrangement joins TRBV19 to TRBJ1-5; D unclear. The V end was cut by 6 bases, the J end by 11 bases, with 26 bases between. This CDR3 spans 16 amino acids. The V gene's germline CDR1 is LNHDA and CDR2 SQIVND (reference sequence). The DNA for the CDR3 is TGTGCCAGTAGCCAACCGGGTGGGAGCAGATCAGCGGCCCAGCATTTT. It codes for CASSQPGGSRSAAQHF.